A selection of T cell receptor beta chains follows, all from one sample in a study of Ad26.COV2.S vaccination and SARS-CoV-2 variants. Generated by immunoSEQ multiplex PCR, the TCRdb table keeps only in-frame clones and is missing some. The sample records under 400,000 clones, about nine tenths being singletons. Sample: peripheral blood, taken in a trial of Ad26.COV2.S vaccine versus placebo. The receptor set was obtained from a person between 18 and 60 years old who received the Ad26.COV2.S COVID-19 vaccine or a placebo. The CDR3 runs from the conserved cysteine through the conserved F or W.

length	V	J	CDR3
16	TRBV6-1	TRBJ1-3	CASSDGAGSSGNTIYF
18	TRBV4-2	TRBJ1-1	CASSQDQFSGGGGTEAFF
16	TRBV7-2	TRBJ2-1	CASSLVKNIINNEQFF
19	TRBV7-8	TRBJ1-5	CASTRNRSLPGAGNQPQHF
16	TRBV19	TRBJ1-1	CATQEGGPLMNTEAFF
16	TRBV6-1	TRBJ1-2	CASSGDRGSPNYGYTF
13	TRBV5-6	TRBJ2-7	CASSLDGSYEQYF
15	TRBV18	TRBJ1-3	CASSPGTGSGNTIYF
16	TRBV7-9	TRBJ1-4	CASSSQHRGGDEKLFF
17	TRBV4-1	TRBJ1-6	CASSHPMRGQGDSPLHF
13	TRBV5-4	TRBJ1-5	CASSLGGDQPQHF
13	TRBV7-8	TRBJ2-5	CASSSHGKETQYF
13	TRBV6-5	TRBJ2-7	CASSQGPTYEQYF
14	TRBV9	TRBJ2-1	CASSVVEGSNEQFF
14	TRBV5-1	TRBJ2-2	CASINGQDTGELFF
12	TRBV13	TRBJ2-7	CASSSPTYEQYF
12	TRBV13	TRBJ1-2	CASSLRGGGYTF
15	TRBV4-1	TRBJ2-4	CASSQIGLAPNIQYF
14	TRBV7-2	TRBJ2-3	CASSPSGAPDTQYF
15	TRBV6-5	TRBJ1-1	CASRLDGGLNTEAFF
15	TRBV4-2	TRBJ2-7	CASSPTSGGAYEQYF
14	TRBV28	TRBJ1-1	CASRGGQRDTEAFF
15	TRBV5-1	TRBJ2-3	CASSSRQGVTDTQYF
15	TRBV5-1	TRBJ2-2	CASSLRQGDTGELFF
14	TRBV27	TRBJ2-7	CASSFEGATYEQYF
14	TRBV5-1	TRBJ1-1	CASSLEPLGTEAFF
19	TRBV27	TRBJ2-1	CASRALLVAGEPAYNEQFF
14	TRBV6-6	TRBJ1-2	CASSYSRGPYGYTF
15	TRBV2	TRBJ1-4	CASSEALVGSEKLFF
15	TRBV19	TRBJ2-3	CASSTTATSTDTQYF
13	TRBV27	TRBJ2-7	CASRGLTPYEQYF
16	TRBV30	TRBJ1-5	CAWSGTGAAPNQPQHF
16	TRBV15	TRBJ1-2	CATSRAGTGINYGYTF
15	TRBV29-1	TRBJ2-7	CSVSTGQGATYEQYF
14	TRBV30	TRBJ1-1	CAWSVGTANTEAFF
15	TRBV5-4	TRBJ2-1	CASSSSRDRDNEQFF
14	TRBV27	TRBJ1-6	CASSLQSYNSPLHF
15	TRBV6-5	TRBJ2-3	CASSYSPNPTDTQYF
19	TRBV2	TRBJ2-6	CASRDAGTPNTRGANVLTF
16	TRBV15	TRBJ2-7	CATSKGEGRTTYEQYF
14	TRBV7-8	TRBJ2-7	CASSTSEGAYEQYF
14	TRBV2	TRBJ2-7	CASSPGQGTYEQYF
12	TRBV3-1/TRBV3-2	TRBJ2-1	CASSQSSRNCFF
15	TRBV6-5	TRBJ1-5	CASKLTAESNQPQHF
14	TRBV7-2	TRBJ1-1	CASSLGTGVSEAFF
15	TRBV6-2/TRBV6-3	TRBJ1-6	CASSYVRVDNSPLHF
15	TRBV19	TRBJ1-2	CASLGADRVAYGYTF
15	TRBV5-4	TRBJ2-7	CASSPGTGGPYEQYF
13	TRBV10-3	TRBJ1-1	CAISTGGDTEAFF
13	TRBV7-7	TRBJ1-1	CASTPRVSTEAFF
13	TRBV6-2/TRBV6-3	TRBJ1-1	CASSRAENTEAFF